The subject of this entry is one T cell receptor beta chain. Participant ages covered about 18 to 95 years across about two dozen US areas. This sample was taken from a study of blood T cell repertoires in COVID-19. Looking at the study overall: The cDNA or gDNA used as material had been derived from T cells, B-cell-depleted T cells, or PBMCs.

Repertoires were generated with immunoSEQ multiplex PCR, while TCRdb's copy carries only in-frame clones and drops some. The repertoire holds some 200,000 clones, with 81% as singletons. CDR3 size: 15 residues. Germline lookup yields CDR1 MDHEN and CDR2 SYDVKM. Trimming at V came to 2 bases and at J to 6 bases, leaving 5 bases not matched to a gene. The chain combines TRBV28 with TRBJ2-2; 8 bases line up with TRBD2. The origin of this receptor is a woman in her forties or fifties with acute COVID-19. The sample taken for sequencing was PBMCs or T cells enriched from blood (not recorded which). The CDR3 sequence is CASSLTTSVAGELFF. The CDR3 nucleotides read TGTGCCAGCAGTTTAACGACTAGCGTCGCCGGGGAGCTGTTTTTT. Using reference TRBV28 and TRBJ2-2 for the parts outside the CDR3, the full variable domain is DVKVTQSSRYLVKRTGEKVFLECVQDMDHENMFWYRQDPGLGLRLIYFSYDVKMKEKGDIPEGYSVSREKKERFSLILESASTNQTSMYLCASSLTTSVAGELFFGEGSRLTVL.